This T cell receptor beta chain was sequenced for a study of shared clonotypes between healthy human individuals. Germline lookup yields CDR1 GTSNPN and CDR2 SVGIG (reference sequence). There are 11 residues in the CDR3. V lost 4 bases and J 6 bases, leaving 9 bases between the germline ends. Method: immunoSEQ multiplex PCR; TCRdb's copy keeps in-frame clones and lacks some. The table records roughly 320,000 clones, 87% of them present only once. A remark on this clone: Antigen specificity is unknown.

General observations from the study: Compared with memory subsets, naive subsets generally had larger estimated richness.

This chain uses TRBV30 with TRBJ1-1; D remains ambiguous. The sequenced material came from memory CD8+ T cells sorted from blood. Subset of the sample: CD45RO+ cells pooled with CCR7-negative TemRA cells. This sequence was found in a man aged 18 to 35 in good health. The CDR3 is CAWKPSSEAFF. CDR3 nucleotide sequence: TGTGCCTGGAAACCATCGTCTGAAGCTTTCTTT.